The entry below describes one TCR beta chain. The antigen remains unidentified. This entry comes from a study of cytomegalovirus exposure and HLA in healthy donors. Study observations and caveats: First-cohort TCR clusters tended to co-occur in the roughly 120 validation repertoires, a later analysis found.

The germline CDR1 and CDR2 sequences are MNHEY and SVGAGI. The CDR3 is 14 amino acids. The V segment lost 10 bases and the J segment 4 bases; nucleotides outside the gene matches: 12. Some clones are missing from TCRdb's copy, which holds only in-frame ones; the method was immunoSEQ multiplex PCR. The sample holds 330,000 or so clones, approximately 90% seen once. The receptor comes from a woman under 30 in good health and CMV-seronegative. The material sequenced was PBMCs. The rearrangement joins TRBV6-5 to TRBJ1-2; 7 nucleotides line up with TRBD1. Written as DNA, the CDR3 is TGTGCCACAAATACAGGGGCGCTACGCTATGGCTACACCTTC. Translated, it gives CATNTGALRYGYTF.